The rows below give T cell receptor beta chains drawn from one sample of a study of cytomegalovirus exposure and HLA in healthy donors. Clones were read by immunoSEQ multiplex PCR, and TCRdb kept only the in-frame ones, dropping some. The repertoire holds about 170,000 clones, with 70% to 80% as singletons. The specimen sequenced was PBMCs. These receptors were collected from a woman between 50 and 59 years old in good health and CMV-seronegative. Each CDR3 is given with its conserved first and last residue. The D gene is left open where the match is weak. The size field is filled for only some rows; it gives once, few, many or a size class.

v_call	j_call	clone_size	d_call	cdr3_nt	cdr3_aa
TRBV7-2	TRBJ1-5	NA	TRBD1	TGTGCCAGCAGCCATTGGACAGGCAGTTGGGAGTCGGCCCAGCATTTT	CASSHWTGSWESAQHF
TRBV7-2	TRBJ1-2	NA	TRBD1	TGTGCCAGCAGCTTATTGGGACAGCTAAACTATGGCTACACCTTC	CASSLLGQLNYGYTF
TRBV5-6	TRBJ2-7	NA	TRBD2	TGTGCCAGCAGCTTGAGGACTAGCGGGACCGTACGCGGGCAGTACTTC	CASSLRTSGTVRGQYF
TRBV28	TRBJ1-5	NA	NA	TGTGCCAGCAGTTTTTCGGCAGGGATGGTTAGCAATCAGCCCCAGCATTTT	CASSFSAGMVSNQPQHF
TRBV28	TRBJ1-5	NA	NA	TGTGCCAGCAGGACCAGGGATCAGCCCCAGCATTTT	CASRTRDQPQHF
TRBV25-1	TRBJ2-7	NA	TRBD1	TGTGCCAGCAGTGAATATAGGACAGGATCCTACGAGCAGTACTTC	CASSEYRTGSYEQYF
TRBV11-2	TRBJ2-7	NA	TRBD1	TGTGCCAGCAGCTTTGTGACAGGGAGCTACGAGCAGTACTTC	CASSFVTGSYEQYF
TRBV27	TRBJ1-2	NA	NA	TGTGCCAGCAGCCCTTACCCAGGTCCCTATGGCTACACCTTC	CASSPYPGPYGYTF
TRBV7-9	TRBJ2-3	NA	NA	TGTGCCAGCAGCTTTGTCCGGGATACGCAGTATTTT	CASSFVRDTQYF
TRBV28	TRBJ1-2	NA	NA	TGTGCCAGCAGTGTACAGATTTATGGCTACACCTTC	CASSVQIYGYTF
TRBV7-2	TRBJ1-5	NA	NA	TGTGCCAGCAGCTGGGGACTTCAGCCCCAGCATTTT	CASSWGLQPQHF
TRBV19	TRBJ1-1	NA	TRBD1	TGTGCCAGTAGTACGGACAGGGGGCTTACAAAGGGTTTCTTT	CASSTDRGLTKGFF
TRBV14	TRBJ2-5	NA	NA	TGTGCCAGCAGCCAAGGCCTTCAGACTAGTTTAATGGAGACCCAGTACTTC	CASSQGLQTSLMETQYF
TRBV6-6	TRBJ2-2	NA	TRBD1	TGTGCCAGCAGTTCACAGGGGCCGATTACGGCCGGGGAGCTGTTTTTT	CASSSQGPITAGELFF
TRBV5-1	TRBJ1-6	NA	NA	TGCGCCAGCAGCGACAGCTCCTATAATTCACCCCTCCACTTT	CASSDSSYNSPLHF
TRBV7-2	TRBJ1-1	NA	NA	TGTGCCAGCAGCTTAGCGCCAGGGGCGAACACTGAAGCTTTCTTT	CASSLAPGANTEAFF
TRBV13	TRBJ2-3	few	NA	TGTGCCAGCAGCTTAGCCTTGTCGGATACGCAGTATTTT	CASSLALSDTQYF
TRBV18	TRBJ1-1	NA	NA	TGTGCCAGCTCGGGGGCCCCGAACCAAATGAACACTGAAGCTTTCTTT	CASSGAPNQMNTEAFF
TRBV4-1	TRBJ2-1	NA	TRBD2	TGCGCCAGCACCCGTCGGGCGGGAGGGCCTAACGATGAGCAGTTCTTC	CASTRRAGGPNDEQFF
TRBV6-1	TRBJ1-5	NA	NA	TGTGCCAGCAGCGATAACAGGGCTAGCAATCAGCCCCAGCATTTT	CASSDNRASNQPQHF
TRBV15	TRBJ2-3	once	TRBD1	TGTGCCACCAGGACAGGGCGCACAGATACGCAGTATTTT	CATRTGRTDTQYF
TRBV14	TRBJ1-1	NA	NA	TGTGCCAGCAGCCGCGCAGGAATGAACACTGAAGCTTTCTTT	CASSRAGMNTEAFF
TRBV5-8	TRBJ2-1	NA	TRBD1	TGTGCCAGCAGCTTGGTCCGGGACAGGGTCCACAATGAGCAGTTCTTC	CASSLVRDRVHNEQFF
TRBV10-3	TRBJ2-7	NA	NA	TGTGCCATCAGTGACGTAGCTCCCCGGGGTTACGAGCAGTACTTC	CAISDVAPRGYEQYF
TRBV5-1	TRBJ2-3	NA	TRBD2	TGCGCCAGCAGCTTGGGGGCTAGCGGGATCATAGATACGCAGTATTTT	CASSLGASGIIDTQYF
TRBV19	TRBJ2-7	NA	NA	TGTGCCAGTAGTGGAGGGACTCCCTTTTCCTACGAGCAGTACTTC	CASSGGTPFSYEQYF
TRBV7-9	TRBJ2-2	few	NA	TGTTCCAGCAGCTTCATGACCGGGGAGCTGTTTTTT	CSSSFMTGELFF
TRBV7-2	TRBJ2-7	NA	NA	TGTGCCAGCAGCTTAGACAGGGGACTTACCTACGAGCAGTACTTC	CASSLDRGLTYEQYF
TRBV29-1	TRBJ2-3	NA	NA	TGCAGCGCCGGACAGGGGGTCGCTAGCGGGAGTAAGTTTACAGATACGCAGTATTTT	CSAGQGVASGSKFTDTQYF
TRBV15	TRBJ2-1	few	NA	TGTGCCACCAGCAGAGCCCGGACTCAAGTCTCATTCTTC	CATSRARTQVSFF
TRBV6-1	TRBJ2-7	NA	NA	TGTGCCAGCAGTGAATCTTCCTGGAGGAGCGAGCAGTACTTC	CASSESSWRSEQYF
TRBV7-9	TRBJ2-7	NA	TRBD2	TGTTCCAGCAGCTTAGTTGGGGGGGTGACCGGCAGCGAGCAGTACTTC	CSSSLVGGVTGSEQYF
TRBV4-2	TRBJ2-1	NA	TRBD2	TGTGCCAGCAGCCAAGTGGGGACTAGCCTCAATGAGCAGTTCTTC	CASSQVGTSLNEQFF
TRBV4-2	TRBJ2-7	NA	TRBD1	TGTGCCAGCAGACCTGGACAGGGGACTTACTACGAGCAGTACTTC	CASRPGQGTYYEQYF
TRBV28	TRBJ2-7	NA	NA	TGTGCCAGCAGCCGGATGCCGGGGTACGAGCAGTACTTC	CASSRMPGYEQYF
TRBV5-6	TRBJ1-2	NA	NA	TGTGCCAGCAGACCCCGGGGAGCTAACTATGGCTACACCTTC	CASRPRGANYGYTF
TRBV28	TRBJ2-5	NA	NA	TGTGCCAGCAGGGGAGGGACACTCGAGACTCAAGAGACCCAGTACTTC	CASRGGTLETQETQYF
TRBV6-1	TRBJ2-7	NA	TRBD1	TGTGCCAGCATGGGACAGGGGTTTTCCGAGCAGTACTTC	CASMGQGFSEQYF
TRBV2	TRBJ1-1	NA	NA	TGTGCTAACGAGGGAGAGGGCACTGAAGCTTTCTTT	CANEGEGTEAFF